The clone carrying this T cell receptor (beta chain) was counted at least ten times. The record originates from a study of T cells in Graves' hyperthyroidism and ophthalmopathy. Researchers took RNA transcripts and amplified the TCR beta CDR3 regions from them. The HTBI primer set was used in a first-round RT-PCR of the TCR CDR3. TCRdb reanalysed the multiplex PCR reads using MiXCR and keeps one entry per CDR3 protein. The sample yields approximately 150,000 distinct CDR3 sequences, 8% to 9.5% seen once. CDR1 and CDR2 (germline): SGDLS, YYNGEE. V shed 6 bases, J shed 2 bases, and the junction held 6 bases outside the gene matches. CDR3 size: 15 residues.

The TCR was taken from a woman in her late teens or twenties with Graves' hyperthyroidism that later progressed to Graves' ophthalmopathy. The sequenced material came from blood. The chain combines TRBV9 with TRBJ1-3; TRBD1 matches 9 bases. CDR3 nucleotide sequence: TGTGCCAGCACCGAACAGGGGGCGACTGGAAACACCATATATTTT. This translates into CASTEQGATGNTIYF.